This T cell receptor beta chain appears in the sequencing data of a study of graft-versus-host responses after intestinal transplantation. Study results and limitations: Individuals carrying graft-donor T cell macrochimerism showed high graft-versus-host to host-versus-graft clonal ratios in allografts.

The length of the CDR3 is 13 residues. Germline CDR1 and CDR2: KGHSH and LQKENI. The germline V and J ends were trimmed by 3 bases and 8 bases, with 13 bases remaining between them. This table comes from immunoSEQ multiplex PCR, and its TCRdb copy is limited to in-frame clones, with some not included. The sample comprises roughly 98,000 clones, approximately 92% of which are singletons, and 1.1% rests with the top ten. The count of this clone is one. Its antigen is still unknown. The sequence derives from a human donor who was the organ donor for an intestinal transplant. This chain connects TRBV18 to TRBJ1-2, with D possibly TRBD1 on 6 matching bases. Source: unstimulated CD8+ T cells sorted from spleen or lymph node cells, taken before transplant. CDR3 coding DNA: TGTGCCAGCTCACCCTACAGGGACCGCGGCTACACCTTC. Translation gives CASSPYRDRGYTF.